This passage covers 16 T cell receptor beta chains from one sample sequenced in a study of memory CD4+ T cells and cytomegalovirus serostatus. The table came from immunoSEQ multiplex PCR; TCRdb's copy has only in-frame clones and leaves some out. The table records about 56,000 clones, 82% of them present only once. The sort gate was single viable CD3+CD4+CD8-CD45RO+ cells for memory CD4+ T cells. The material sequenced was memory CD4+ T cells from blood. The receptor set was obtained from an adult in good health and CMV-seronegative.

This clone was detected only once. This chain links TRBV5-1 with TRBJ2-7; TRBD1 matches at 8 bases. Looked up from germline, CDR1 is SGHRS and CDR2 is YFSETQ. J gave up 4 bases and V 4 bases, and 7 bases lay outside the gene matches. The CDR3 totals 14 residues. The CDR3: CASSTATGAYEQYF. In DNA form, the CDR3 reads TGCGCCAGCAGCACAGCGACAGGGGCGTACGAGCAGTACTTC.

This clone was detected only once. The chain links TRBV7-9 to TRBJ2-3; TRBD2 aligns across 7 bases. The CDR3 covers 14 residues. The junction had 7 bases not matched to a gene; V was cut back by 4 bases and J by 6 bases. Germline V CDR1 and CDR2: SEHNR, FQNEAQ (reference sequence). The CDR3 region is CASSSELSGDTQYF. CDR3 nucleotide sequence: TGTGCCAGCAGCTCGGAGCTTAGCGGGGATACGCAGTATTTT.

This rearrangement joins TRBV7-9 to TRBJ2-5; 9 bases agree with TRBD1. The germline CDR1 and CDR2 sequences are SEHNR and FQNEAQ (reference sequence). This CDR3 is 18 amino acids long. J gave up 5 bases and V 1 base, and 14 bases lay outside the gene matches. The CDR3 DNA is TGTGCCAGCAGCTTAGGGTTCTACCTTACGGACAGGGGTGAGACCCAGTACTTC. It translates to CASSLGFYLTDRGETQYF.

This chain uses TRBV7-6 with TRBJ2-7; D is perhaps TRBD1 or TRBD2 (6 bases each). This CDR3 has 16 residues. The germline V gene has CDR1 SGHVS and CDR2 FNYEAQ. Trimming shortened V by 5 bases and J by 0 bases, and 17 bases separated the two germline ends. The CDR3 DNA reads as TGTGCCAGCAGCCCCACCTCCGCGGGACACTCCTACGAGCAGTACTTC. Residues: CASSPTSAGHSYEQYF.

This clone was picked up a small number of times. This chain joins TRBV18 and TRBJ2-7, with D possibly TRBD2 on 7 matching bases. The germline CDR1 and CDR2 sequences are KGHSH and LQKENI. The CDR3 loop spans 16 amino acids. V was pared by 2 bases and J by 0 bases, with 14 bases between. The CDR3 region is CASSPWGGRASYEQYF. CDR3 DNA sequence: TGTGCCAGCTCACCATGGGGGGGGCGCGCCTCCTACGAGCAGTACTTC.

This clone has only a few counts. The genes are TRBV4-3 and TRBJ1-1; D unclear. There are 14 residues in the CDR3. V was shortened by 0 bases and J by 4 bases, with 9 bases between the two germline ends. Germline V lookup: CDR1 LGHNA, CDR2 YSLEER. The CDR3 region has the DNA TGCGCCAGCAGCCAAGAGCCGTTGGCCACTGAAGCTTTCTTT. Translating it yields CASSQEPLATEAFF.

This sequence joins TRBV5-1 and TRBJ1-2; D is uncertain. V lost 3 bases and J lost 2, with 5 bases in between. This CDR3 region has 12 residues. The germline gives CDR1 SGHRS, CDR2 YFSETQ. CDR3 residues: CASSSQNYGYTF. The DNA for the CDR3 is TGCGCCAGCAGCTCCCAGAACTATGGCTACACCTTC.

This clone has a single count. This rearrangement joins TRBV7-9 to TRBJ2-7; D possibly corresponds to TRBD1 (5 bases). Per the germline V gene, CDR1 is SEHNR and CDR2 is FQNEAQ (reference sequence). Trimming removed 6 bases from V and 5 bases from J, with 17 bases in between. This CDR3 spans 14 amino acids. CDR3 protein: CASSRPAGKHEQYF. CDR3 DNA sequence: TGTGCCAGCAGTCGACCAGCAGGGAAGCACGAGCAGTACTTC. The complete variable domain, with remaining parts taken from reference TRBV7-9 and TRBJ2-7, reads DTGVSQNPRHKITKRGQNVTFRCDPISEHNRLYWYRQTLGQGPEFLTYFQNEAQLEKSRLLSDRFSAERPKGSFSTLEIQRTEQGDSAMYLCASSRPAGKHEQYFGPGTRLTVT.

This clone has a handful of counts. The chain combines TRBV28 with TRBJ2-7, with D perhaps TRBD1 or TRBD2 (5 bases each). Germline V CDR1 and CDR2: MDHEN, SYDVKM. Deletions cut 2 bases from V and 2 bases from J, with 7 bases between. This CDR3 region has 13 residues. The CDR3 nucleotides are TGTGCCAGCAGTTTACCGGGACCCTACGAGCAGTACTTC. Translating gives CASSLPGPYEQYF.

The chain joins TRBV6-1 to TRBJ1-2; the D is unclear. V dropped 2 bases and J dropped 2 bases, with 12 bases sitting between them. CDR3 size: 15 residues. The germline CDR1 and CDR2 sequences are MNHNS and SASEGT. CDR3 sequence: CASSEFPAGNYGYTF. The CDR3 DNA reads TGTGCCAGCAGTGAATTCCCCGCGGGGAACTATGGCTACACCTTC.

The chain is built from TRBV4-1 and TRBJ2-3; 7 nucleotides line up with TRBD1. The ends lost 3 bases at V and 0 bases at J; junction bases unmatched: 6. Per germline, CDR1 MGHRA and CDR2 YSYEKL. The CDR3 runs 16 residues. This CDR3 is CASSQLRQGSTDTQYF. The CDR3 DNA sequence: TGCGCCAGCAGCCAGCTGCGACAGGGTAGCACAGATACGCAGTATTTT.

The chain has TRBV5-1 and TRBJ2-3; 9 bases agree with TRBD2. Germline V gives CDR1 SGHRS, CDR2 YFSETQ. V shed 2 bases and J 1 base; nucleotides not matched to a gene: 5. The CDR3 spans 16 residues. The CDR3, as DNA: TGCGCCAGCAGCTTAGGCGGGGGGGCGGGCACAGATACGCAGTATTTT. Translating it yields CASSLGGGAGTDTQYF.

The J gene is TRBJ1-2, the V gene TRBV28; D remains unclear. V was clipped by 1 base and J by 4 bases, with 7 bases between them. The CDR3 totals 13 residues. CDR1 is MDHEN and CDR2 is SYDVKM in the germline V gene. The CDR3 nucleotides read TGTGCCAGCAGTTTATCGGCAGGCTATGGCTACACCTTC. Amino acids: CASSLSAGYGYTF.

This clone showed up just once. The chain has TRBV9 and TRBJ1-5, with D tentatively TRBD1 (5 bases). CDR3 length equals 15 residues. Trimming left V 2 bases short and J 6 bases short, with 15 bases between. Germline CDR1 SGDLS, CDR2 YYNGEE. The CDR3 DNA sequence: TGTGCCAGCAGCGTGGACGTTGGGGCCGGTCAGCCCCAGCATTTT. Encoded protein: CASSVDVGAGQPQHF.

The genes are TRBV9 and TRBJ1-3; maybe TRBD1 (6 bases). The CDR3 runs to 14 residues. Trimming left V 3 bases short and J 0 bases short, with 7 bases between. Germline CDR1 and CDR2: SGDLS and YYNGEE. CDR3 DNA: TGTGCCAGCAGCGGACAGGACTCTGGAAACACCATATATTTT. It translates to CASSGQDSGNTIYF. The entire variable domain, with the rest obtained from reference TRBV9 and TRBJ1-3, is as follows: DSGVTQTPKHLITATGQRVTLRCSPRSGDLSVYWYQQSLDQGLQFLIQYYNGEERAKGNILERFSAQQFPDLHSELNLSSLELGDSALYFCASSGQDSGNTIYFGEGSWLTVV.

This clone was counted only a few times. The chain has TRBV6-1 and TRBJ2-3, with 10 bases matching TRBD1. Germline CDR1 reads MNHNS; CDR2 reads SASEGT. The CDR3 covers 14 residues. V shed 2 bases and J 9 bases; nucleotides not matched to a gene: 5. CDR3 coding DNA: TGTGCCAGCAGTGAACTGGGACAGGGGACAACGCAGTATTTT. Its protein is CASSELGQGTTQYF.